The 27 T cell receptor beta chains presented below share a single source sample, sequenced in a study of cytomegalovirus exposure and HLA in healthy donors. The protocol was immunoSEQ multiplex PCR, while the TCRdb copy is restricted to in-frame clones and leaves out a portion. The sample contains about 21,000 clones, around 97% of which appear only once. The sequenced sample was PBMCs. The receptors here all came from a man aged 25 to 40 in good health and CMV-seropositive.

The chain is built from TRBV28 and TRBJ1-1, with a possible D match to TRBD1 (5 bases). The CDR3 is made up of 12 amino acids. In germline, CDR1 is MDHEN, CDR2 SYDVKM. V lost 2 bases, J lost 9 bases, and 10 bases lay in between. In DNA form, the CDR3 reads TGTGCCAGCAGTTTACTCAGGGAACAAGCTTTCTTT. Its protein is CASSLLREQAFF.

J is TRBJ2-7 and V is TRBV2; D is unclear. The germline V gene encodes CDR1 SNHLY and CDR2 FYNNEI. The CDR3 length is 13 residues. The V end was cut by 8 bases, the J end by 0 bases, with 11 bases between. CDR3 residues: CASSPRGSYEQYF. In DNA form, the CDR3 reads TGTGCCAGCTCGCCCCGCGGCTCCTACGAGCAGTACTTC.

This chain uses TRBV18 with TRBJ2-7; 7 bases fit TRBD1. Germline V gene data show CDR1 as KGHSH and CDR2 as LQKENI. V lost 5 bases, J lost 4 bases, and 2 bases stayed unmatched. The CDR3 sequence is 12 residues long. The CDR3, as DNA: TGTGCCAGCTCAGCACAGGGGTACGAGCAGTACTTC. Translation gives CASSAQGYEQYF.

The chain couples TRBV6-5 to TRBJ1-4; D is undetermined. The CDR3 extends over 12 amino acids. V lost 9 bases and J 5 bases, leaving 10 bases between the germline ends. The germline V gene encodes CDR1 MNHEY and CDR2 SVGAGI. The DNA of the CDR3 is TGTGCCAGTGCGGAAGGCAATGAAAAACTGTTTTTT. It translates to CASAEGNEKLFF.

The genes are TRBV11-3 and TRBJ2-7, with a weak D call TRBD2 (6 bases). With 1 base removed from V and 5 bases from J, the gap between germline ends came to 15 bases. The germline V gene has CDR1 SGHNT and CDR2 YENEEA. The CDR3 is made up of 15 amino acids. DNA for the CDR3: TGTGCCAGCAGCTTAGGGGCGGGGCTGGGGGACGAGCAGTACTTC. This translates into CASSLGAGLGDEQYF. The full variable domain, with the rest looked up from reference TRBV11-3 and TRBJ2-7, is EAGVVQSPRYKIIEKKQPVAFWCNPISGHNTLYWYLQNLGQGPELLIRYENEEAVDDSQLPKDRFSAERLKGVDSTLKIQPAELGDSAVYLCASSLGAGLGDEQYFGPGTRLTVT.

The chain links TRBV28 to TRBJ1-5, with D possibly matching TRBD1 (5 bases). Trimming removed 7 bases from V and 12 bases from J, with 19 bases in between. Per germline, CDR1 MDHEN and CDR2 SYDVKM. The CDR3 extends over 13 amino acids. The CDR3 region is CASTIQGWYLQHF. The DNA of the CDR3 is TGTGCCAGCACCATCCAGGGATGGTATCTCCAGCATTTT.

The chain recombines TRBV15 with TRBJ1-1, with 9 nucleotides matching TRBD1. The germline V gene has CDR1 LNHNV and CDR2 YYDKDF (reference sequence). The junction had 5 bases not matched to a gene; V was cut back by 5 bases and J by 4 bases. The CDR3 consists of 14 residues. The CDR3 spells CATSLSTGGTEAFF. CDR3 in DNA: TGTGCCACCAGCCTTTCGACAGGGGGCACTGAAGCTTTCTTT.

The chain is built from TRBV28 and TRBJ1-4; 7 nucleotides align to TRBD1. Germline lookup yields CDR1 MDHEN and CDR2 SYDVKM. This CDR3 region has 15 residues. Germline trimming cut 2 bases from V and 3 bases from J; bases unmatched to any gene: 3. The DNA of the CDR3 is TGTGCCAGCAGTTTAGAACAGGGGTCTAATGAAAAACTGTTTTTT. Translated, it gives CASSLEQGSNEKLFF. Based on the CDR3 plus reference TRBV28 and TRBJ1-4, the full variable domain is DVKVTQSSRYLVKRTGEKVFLECVQDMDHENMFWYRQDPGLGLRLIYFSYDVKMKEKGDIPEGYSVSREKKERFSLILESASTNQTSMYLCASSLEQGSNEKLFFGSGTQLSVL.

V usage is TRBV28 and J usage is TRBJ2-1; D might be TRBD1 (7 bases). The CDR3 runs to 14 residues. From germline, CDR1 is MDHEN and CDR2 SYDVKM. The V and J ends lost 3 bases and 8 bases respectively, with 14 bases between them. The CDR3: CASSFAGRGDEQFF. The CDR3 DNA reads as TGTGCCAGCAGTTTCGCGGGCAGGGGGGATGAGCAGTTCTTC.

V gene TRBV4-2 combines with J gene TRBJ1-1; perhaps TRBD1 as D (5 bases). This CDR3 contains 16 residues. The germline CDR1 and CDR2 sequences are LGHNA and YNFKEQ. Trimming removed 3 bases at V and 5 bases at J, with 19 bases between. The DNA of the CDR3 is TGTGCCAGCAGCCATAACCAAGGGGTTCTAGGGACTGAAGCTTTCTTT. This codes for CASSHNQGVLGTEAFF.

The rearrangement uses TRBV6-6 and TRBJ1-5, with D tentatively TRBD1 (5 bases). Trimming removed 0 bases at V and 2 bases at J, with 8 bases between. From germline, CDR1 is MNHNY and CDR2 SVGAGI (reference sequence). The CDR3 is 15 amino acids. The DNA for the CDR3 is TGTGCCAGCAGTTACTCAGGGGATGGCAATCAGCCCCAGCATTTT. This codes for CASSYSGDGNQPQHF.

The chain employs TRBV28 and TRBJ2-7, with D perhaps TRBD2 (5 bases). This CDR3 spans 15 amino acids. The germline V gene encodes CDR1 MDHEN and CDR2 SYDVKM. V dropped 1 base and J dropped 4 bases, with 14 bases sitting between them. The CDR3 region has the DNA TGTGCCAGCAGTTTATCCGGCCTAGCCCAATACGAGCAGTACTTC. As protein: CASSLSGLAQYEQYF.

This chain uses TRBV6-1 with TRBJ2-4; D may be TRBD2 (5 bases). Trimming left V 6 bases short and J 0 bases short, with 12 bases between. The CDR3 has 15 amino acids. Germline CDR1 and CDR2: MNHNS and SASEGT. The CDR3 here is CASRPAALAKNIQYF. CDR3 bases: TGTGCCAGCAGACCAGCGGCCCTAGCCAAAAACATTCAGTACTTC.

V gene TRBV6-1 combines with J gene TRBJ2-7; 9 positions agree with TRBD2. CDR1 and CDR2 from the germline V gene are MNHNS and SASEGT. V gave up 4 bases and J gave up 2 bases; unmatched junction bases: 18. The CDR3 runs to 19 residues. CDR3 region: CASSAAAGGGITLAYEQYF. The CDR3 nucleotides read TGTGCCAGCAGTGCCGCTGCGGGAGGGGGCATTACCCTAGCCTACGAGCAGTACTTC.

In its sample, this clone was seen once. The genes are TRBV7-2 and TRBJ1-5, with D possibly being TRBD1 (5 bases). CDR3 length: 14 amino acids. Germline-derived CDR1 and CDR2 are SGHTA and FQGNSA. With 4 bases removed from V and 8 bases from J, the gap between germline ends came to 15 bases. CDR3 nucleotide sequence: TGTGCCAGCAGCTCGTACGACGGAGGGGAGCCCCAGCATTTT. It is translated as CASSSYDGGEPQHF.

This rearrangement joins TRBV11-2 to TRBJ2-5, with D possibly TRBD2 on 6 matching bases. Trimming left V 8 bases short and J 5 bases short, with 18 bases between. The CDR3 loop spans 14 amino acids. Per germline, CDR1 SGHAT and CDR2 FQNNGV. CDR3 in amino acids: CASRPRRALETQYF. For the CDR3, the DNA is TGTGCCAGCCGCCCGCGGAGGGCCCTGGAGACCCAGTACTTC.

This chain connects TRBV7-6 to TRBJ2-3; TRBD2 aligns across 7 bases. The ends lost 7 bases at V and 6 bases at J; junction bases unmatched: 7. CDR1 is SGHVS, CDR2 FNYEAQ, per germline. The CDR3 sequence is 13 residues long. The CDR3 loop reads CASTGLVEDTQYF. CDR3 DNA sequence: TGTGCCAGCACCGGACTAGTAGAGGATACGCAGTATTTT.

This clone occurred once. The chain combines TRBV6-4 with TRBJ2-3, with TRBD1 identical over 9 bases. Germline-derived CDR1 and CDR2 are MRHNA and SNTAGT. Losses at the gene ends were 2 bases for V and 3 bases for J; bases not matched to a gene: 6. The CDR3 loop spans 16 amino acids. The CDR3 region has the DNA TGTGCCAGCAGTGACGGGACAGGGAGCGGGACAGATACGCAGTATTTT. It encodes CASSDGTGSGTDTQYF.

V usage is TRBV7-2 and J usage is TRBJ1-3; D perhaps matches TRBD1 (5 bases). V lost 5 bases and J 0 bases, leaving 11 bases between the germline ends. The germline V gene has CDR1 SGHTA and CDR2 FQGNSA. This CDR3 has 15 residues. The CDR3 DNA reads as TGTGCCAGCAGCCGGGGGACCAGCTCTGGAAACACCATATATTTT. This gives the protein CASSRGTSSGNTIYF.

This CDR3 reads CASCSRAGNQPQHF. The DNA of the CDR3 is TGTGCCAGCTGCAGCAGGGCGGGCAATCAGCCCCAGCATTTT. The chain couples TRBV2 to TRBJ1-5; D is perhaps TRBD1 (5 bases). Germline CDR1 SNHLY, CDR2 FYNNEI. This CDR3 is 14 amino acids long. Trimming stripped 8 bases from V and 2 bases from J, with 13 bases between.

The V call is TRBV6-6, the J call TRBJ2-7, with 8 bases matching TRBD2. The CDR3 spans 14 residues. From germline, CDR1 is MNHNY and CDR2 SVGAGI (reference sequence). V lost 10 bases and J lost 2; bases outside the gene matches: 10. The CDR3 region has the DNA TGTGCCACCGGGAGGGCAGGGAGCCCCTACGAGCAGTACTTC. Translating gives CATGRAGSPYEQYF.

The V call is TRBV6-1, the J call TRBJ2-3, with 13 positions matching TRBD2. J lost 6 bases, V lost 10 bases, and 7 bases had no gene match. The V gene's germline CDR1 is MNHNS and CDR2 SASEGT. There are 14 residues in the CDR3. DNA of the CDR3: TGTGCCACCCGGACTAGCGGGAGATTTGATACGCAGTATTTT. As protein: CATRTSGRFDTQYF.

The rearrangement joins TRBV29-1 to TRBJ1-1; TRBD1 might be the D (6 bases). Germline V gene lookup returns CDR1 SQVTM and CDR2 ANQGSEA. The V end lost 7 bases, the J end lost 0 bases, and 12 bases lay between the germline ends. The CDR3 extends over 13 amino acids. The CDR3 bases are TGCAGCGCAGGACAGCTCCTGAACACTGAAGCTTTCTTT. Its protein is CSAGQLLNTEAFF.

In its sample, this clone was seen once. The rearrangement uses TRBV27 and TRBJ1-2; 11 nucleotides match TRBD1. CDR1 and CDR2 (germline): MNHEY, SMNVEV (reference sequence). Trimming removed 5 bases from V and 5 bases from J; junction bases left unmatched: 4. This CDR3 has 14 amino acids. The CDR3 here is CASSEGQGAYGYTF. The CDR3 nucleotides read TGTGCCAGCAGTGAAGGACAGGGGGCTTATGGCTACACCTTC.

The genes are TRBV7-2 and TRBJ2-7; D is unresolved. This CDR3 comprises 12 residues. Germline CDR1 SGHTA, CDR2 FQGNSA. Trimming left V 4 bases short and J 0 bases short, with 4 bases between. CDR3 sequence reads: CASSSNSYEQYF. The CDR3 coding sequence is TGTGCCAGCAGCTCCAACTCCTACGAGCAGTACTTC.

The chain joins TRBV30 to TRBJ2-3, with a possible D match to TRBD2 (6 bases). Trimming stripped 0 bases from V and 7 bases from J, with 11 bases between. CDR1 is GTSNPN, CDR2 SVGIG, per germline (reference sequence). This CDR3 has 13 residues. The CDR3 nucleotides read TGTGCCTGGAGTGTACTGGCGGGGAATACGCAGTATTTT. Translation gives CAWSVLAGNTQYF.

This chain uses TRBV11-3 with TRBJ2-2; D gene unclear. Germline CDR1 and CDR2: SGHNT and YENEEA. The CDR3 sequence is 12 residues long. Trimming shortened V by 0 bases and J by 8 bases, and 4 bases separated the two germline ends. CDR3 DNA sequence: TGTGCCAGCAGCTTAGACTTAGGGGAGCTGTTTTTT. Translation: CASSLDLGELFF.